This T cell receptor (beta chain) comes out of a study of blood T cell repertoires in COVID-19 (TCRdb year 2020). General notes on the study: Samples from collaborators originated in the United States, Italy and Spain and spanned both the acute and convalescent phases of COVID-19. The samples were drawn from two sources: the first 160 participants of the ongoing ImmuneRACE study, and over 1,000 subjects contributed by 6 global collaborators. Where available, HLA class I and class II types were taken from metadata supplied by the sample provider and were not determined by assay-based typing. Sample metadata almost always included a de-identified subject ID, COVID-19 status, age in years and sex. The repertoires were released in a freely available public database meant as a resource for research on the immune response to SARS-CoV-2. The prospective study material was composed of cDNA or gDNA derived from T cells, B-cell-depleted T cells, or PBMCs. The dataset comprised deeply sampled blood TCRbeta repertoires from subjects exposed to, actively infected with, or recovered from COVID-19.

The collaborating institutions used their own protocols to collect whole blood in K2EDTA tubes. For TCRbeta analysis, collaborators shipped samples as frozen whole blood, isolated PBMCs, or DNA extracted from either of those sample types. TCRbeta CDR3 regions were amplified from genomic DNA by means of the immunoSEQ Assay, a bias-controlled multiplex PCR. As for the authors' bioinformatics: The number of nucleated cells in each sample was estimated from the amplification of reference gene primers within the assay. To quantify the absolute abundance of each unique TCRbeta CDR3 rearrangement, sequence reads were collapsed and filtered. For each sample, productive Simpson clonality was calculated as the square root of Simpson's diversity index across productive rearrangements. Sourced from immuneACCESS, this table was stored by TCRdb with only in-frame sequences that have V and J called. A share of the clones is absent; for the studies checked, an unresolved V gene accounts for under half, and the remainder has no known explanation. V, J and clone size are taken as reported in that table, and D and trimming were inferred from the DNA itself. This sample holds roughly 100,000 clones; about 89% were observed only once. Approximately 10% of the sample goes to the ten largest clones.

The study at large found these results: Clinical and demographic metadata were provided uncurated, with the amount varying by source and participant.

For this clone: The clone's antigen remains unknown. Per-nucleotide qualities are absent, and no much larger clonotype sits a single base away.

The sequencing input was peripheral blood. The TCR was taken from a woman aged 30 to 39 with acute or convalescent COVID-19.

The DNA is as follows: TGTGCCAGCAGCCCCGGGAGACAGATAGGTGAGCAGTTCTTC. It translates to CASSPGRQIGEQFF. The sequence is built from TRBV3-1 (or the pseudogene TRBV3-2) and TRBJ2-1; TRBD2 could be the D gene, as 6 bases match. Sequences LGHDT (CDR1) and YNNKEL (CDR2) are obtained from the germline V gene (reference sequence). Deletion took 4 bases off V and 9 bases off J, with a span of 16 bases between the germline ends. The CDR3 measures 14 amino acids from cysteine to phenylalanine. This entry keeps only the CDR3 DNA: 42 bases, framed from base 1.